Below, one T cell receptor (beta chain) is given with its context. The antigen remains unidentified. A multiplex PCR was run with 60 Vbeta primers and 13 Jbeta primers. The repertoire was sequenced with immunoSEQ multiplex PCR; TCRdb's copy has only in-frame clones and lacks some. Altogether 150,000 to 200,000 clones are present, roughly four fifths being singletons, with the ten largest covering 4.1%. This CDR3 is built from 17 residues. The germline gives CDR1 LGHNA, CDR2 YNFKEQ. With 4 bases clipped from V and 3 bases from J, the junction kept 8 bases outside the gene matches. The sample originates from a study of cytomegalovirus exposure and HLA in healthy donors. Findings of the study overall: In an earlier analysis, in roughly 600 donors, most V segments appeared productive either ~90% or ~30% of the time. An Asian-associated ancestry cluster reportedly showed fewer N-insertions than the approximately 630-donor mean in a later analysis. Sequencing artifact likely explains a cluster of highly shared sequence variants.

The chain recombines TRBV4-2 with TRBJ2-1, with 11 bases aligning to TRBD2. Sequencing was carried out using PBMCs. The receptor was isolated from a middle-aged man in good health and CMV-seropositive. This CDR3 reads CASSRSPTSGSYNEQFF. CDR3 nucleotide sequence: TGTGCCAGCAGCCGCTCCCCAACTAGCGGGAGCTACAATGAGCAGTTCTTC.